What follows describes a single TCR beta chain. Its antigen is unidentified. The sample belongs to a study of a mutant IDH1 vaccine in newly diagnosed glioma. With 3 bases clipped from V and 4 bases from J, the junction kept 2 bases outside the gene matches. CDR3 length: 13 amino acids. Looked up from germline, CDR1 is MNHNS and CDR2 is SASEGT. The time point was: week 5, during vaccination. The vaccine gave 300 ug of a 20-mer mutant IDH1 peptide subcutaneously per dose. Using immunoSEQ multiplex PCR, the repertoire was profiled, and TCRdb retains in-frame clones only, with some absent. The table includes over 50,000 clones, about 87% detected once.

The sample in question was PBMCs, obtained from a glioma patient whose treatment included an IDH1 peptide vaccine. The clonotype was recovered from a woman in her thirties or forties with glioma. The chain links TRBV6-1 to TRBJ1-1, with TRBD1 matching over 7 bases. In DNA, the CDR3 is TGTGCCAGCAGTGAGACAGGGACCACTGAAGCTTTCTTT. Its protein product is CASSETGTTEAFF.